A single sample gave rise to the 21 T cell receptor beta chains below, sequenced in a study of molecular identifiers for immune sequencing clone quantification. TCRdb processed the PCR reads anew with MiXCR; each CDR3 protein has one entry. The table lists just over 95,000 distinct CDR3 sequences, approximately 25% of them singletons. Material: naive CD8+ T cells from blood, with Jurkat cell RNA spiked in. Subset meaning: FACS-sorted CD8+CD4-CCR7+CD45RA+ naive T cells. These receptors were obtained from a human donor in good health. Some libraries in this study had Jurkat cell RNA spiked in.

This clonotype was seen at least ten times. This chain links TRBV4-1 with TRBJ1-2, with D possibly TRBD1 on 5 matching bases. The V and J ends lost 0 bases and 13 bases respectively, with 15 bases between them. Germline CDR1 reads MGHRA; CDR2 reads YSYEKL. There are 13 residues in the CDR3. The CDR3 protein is CASSQDQWGLSTF. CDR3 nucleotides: TGCGCCAGCAGCCAAGATCAATGGGGCCTTAGCACCTTC.

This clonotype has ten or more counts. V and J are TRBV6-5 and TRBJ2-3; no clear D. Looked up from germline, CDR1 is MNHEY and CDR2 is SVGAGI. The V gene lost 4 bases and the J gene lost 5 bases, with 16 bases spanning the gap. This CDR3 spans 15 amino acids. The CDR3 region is CASSSLHADGDTQYF. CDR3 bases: TGTGCCAGCAGTTCCCTCCACGCGGACGGAGATACGCAGTATTTT.

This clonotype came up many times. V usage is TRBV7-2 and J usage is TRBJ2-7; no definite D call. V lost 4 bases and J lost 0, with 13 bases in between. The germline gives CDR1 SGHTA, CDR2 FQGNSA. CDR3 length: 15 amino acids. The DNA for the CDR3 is TGTGCCAGCAGCTGGCAGGACCTAAGCTCCTACGAGCAGTACTTC. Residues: CASSWQDLSSYEQYF.

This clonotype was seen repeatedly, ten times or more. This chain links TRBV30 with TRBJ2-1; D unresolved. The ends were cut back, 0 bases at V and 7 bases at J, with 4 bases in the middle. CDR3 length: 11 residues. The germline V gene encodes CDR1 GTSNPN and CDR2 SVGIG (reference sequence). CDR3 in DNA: TGTGCCTGGAGTGTAACTAATGAGCAGTTCTTC. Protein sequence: CAWSVTNEQFF.

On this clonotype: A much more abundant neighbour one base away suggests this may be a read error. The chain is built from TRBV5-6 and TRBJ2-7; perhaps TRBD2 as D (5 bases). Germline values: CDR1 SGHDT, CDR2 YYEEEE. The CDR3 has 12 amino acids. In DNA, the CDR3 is TGTGCCAGCAGCTTGGAGGACGGGGAGCAGCACTTC. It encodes CASSLEDGEQHF. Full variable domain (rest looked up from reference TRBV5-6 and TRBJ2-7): DAGVTQSPTHLIKTRGQQVTLRCSPKSGHDTVSWYQQALGQGPQFIFQYYEEEERQRGNFPDRFSGHQFPNYSSELNVNALLLGDSALYLCASSLEDGEQHFGPGTRLTVT.

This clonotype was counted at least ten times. CDR3 in amino acids: CASSFEGFLEQFF. In DNA form, the CDR3 reads TGTGCCAGCAGTTTTGAGGGTTTCCTTGAGCAGTTCTTC. J is TRBJ2-1 and V is TRBV12-3 or TRBV12-4, with a weak D call TRBD2 (5 bases). The CDR3 runs to 13 residues. The ends were cut back, 3 bases at V and 9 bases at J, with 12 bases in the middle.

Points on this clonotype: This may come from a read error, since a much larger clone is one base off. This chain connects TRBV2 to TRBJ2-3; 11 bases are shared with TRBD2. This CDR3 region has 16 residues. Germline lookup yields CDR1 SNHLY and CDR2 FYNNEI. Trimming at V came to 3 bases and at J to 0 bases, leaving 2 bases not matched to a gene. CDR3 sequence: CASSETSGTSTDTQYF. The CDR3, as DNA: TGTGCCAGCAGTGAGACTAGCGGGACAAGCACAGATACGCAGTATTTT.

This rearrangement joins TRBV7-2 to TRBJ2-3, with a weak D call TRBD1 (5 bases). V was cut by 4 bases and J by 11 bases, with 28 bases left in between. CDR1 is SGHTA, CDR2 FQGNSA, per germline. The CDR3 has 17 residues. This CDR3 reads CASSWGGGARSPGKQYF. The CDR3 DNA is TGTGCCAGCAGCTGGGGCGGTGGAGCGAGATCCCCAGGAAAGCAGTATTTT.

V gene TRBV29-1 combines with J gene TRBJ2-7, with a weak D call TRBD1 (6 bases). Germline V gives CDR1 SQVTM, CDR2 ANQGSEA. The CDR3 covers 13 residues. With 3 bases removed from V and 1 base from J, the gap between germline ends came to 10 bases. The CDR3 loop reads CSVEDSKSYEQYF. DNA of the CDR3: TGCAGCGTTGAGGACAGTAAATCCTACGAGCAGTACTTC.

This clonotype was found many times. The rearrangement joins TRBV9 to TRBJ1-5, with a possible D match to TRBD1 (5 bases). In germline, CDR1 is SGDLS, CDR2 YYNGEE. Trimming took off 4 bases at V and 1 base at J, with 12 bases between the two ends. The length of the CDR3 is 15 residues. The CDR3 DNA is TGTGCCAGCAGCAACGACAGTTACAGCAATCAGCCCCAGCATTTT. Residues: CASSNDSYSNQPQHF.

CDR3 coding DNA: TGTGCCAGTAGCATCAGGGCGAACACTGAAGCTTTCTTT. It translates to CASSIRANTEAFF. The gene calls are TRBV19 and TRBJ1-1; possibly TRBD1 for D (5 bases). This CDR3 contains 13 residues. Trimming shortened V by 6 bases and J by 1 base, and 9 bases separated the two germline ends. CDR1 LNHDA and CDR2 SQIVND come from the germline V gene (reference sequence).

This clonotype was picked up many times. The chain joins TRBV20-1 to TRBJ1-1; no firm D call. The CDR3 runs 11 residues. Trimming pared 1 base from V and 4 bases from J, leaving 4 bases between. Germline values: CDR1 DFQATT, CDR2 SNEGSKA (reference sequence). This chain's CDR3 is CSARASTEAFF. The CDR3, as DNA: TGCAGTGCTAGAGCGAGCACTGAAGCTTTCTTT.

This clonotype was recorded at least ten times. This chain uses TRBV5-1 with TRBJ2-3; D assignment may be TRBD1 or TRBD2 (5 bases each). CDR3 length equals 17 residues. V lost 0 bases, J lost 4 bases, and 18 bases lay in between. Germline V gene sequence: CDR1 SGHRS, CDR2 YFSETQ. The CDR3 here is CASSLAFQPRGPDTQYF. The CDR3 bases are TGCGCCAGCAGCTTGGCCTTTCAGCCCCGGGGCCCAGATACGCAGTATTTT.

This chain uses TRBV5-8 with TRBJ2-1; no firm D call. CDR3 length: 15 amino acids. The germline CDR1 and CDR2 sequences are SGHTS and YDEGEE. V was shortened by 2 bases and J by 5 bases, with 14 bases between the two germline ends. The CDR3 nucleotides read TGTGCCAGCAGCTTAGGGATAGCCGAAGACAATGAGCAGTTCTTC. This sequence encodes CASSLGIAEDNEQFF. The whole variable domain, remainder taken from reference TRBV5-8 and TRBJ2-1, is EAGVTQSPTHLIKTRGQQATLRCSPISGHTSVYWYQQALGLGLQFLLWYDEGEERNRGNFPPRFSGRQFPNYSSELNVNALELEDSALYLCASSLGIAEDNEQFFGPGTRLTVL.

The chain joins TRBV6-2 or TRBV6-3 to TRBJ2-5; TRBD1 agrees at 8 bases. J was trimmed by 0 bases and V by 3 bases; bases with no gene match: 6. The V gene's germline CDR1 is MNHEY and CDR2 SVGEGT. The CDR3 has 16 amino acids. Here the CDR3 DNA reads TGTGCCAGCAGTTATATTTCGGACAGGGACCAAGAGACCCAGTACTTC. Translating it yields CASSYISDRDQETQYF.

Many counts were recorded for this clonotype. CDR3 sequence (DNA): TGTGCCAGCAGCACCCGGGACAGCACCGGGGAGCTGTTTTTT. Protein: CASSTRDSTGELFF. The gene calls are TRBV7-9 and TRBJ2-2; 7 bases map to TRBD1. Germline V gives CDR1 SEHNR, CDR2 FQNEAQ (reference sequence). Germline trimming cut 5 bases from V and 4 bases from J; bases unmatched to any gene: 4. This CDR3 has 14 amino acids.

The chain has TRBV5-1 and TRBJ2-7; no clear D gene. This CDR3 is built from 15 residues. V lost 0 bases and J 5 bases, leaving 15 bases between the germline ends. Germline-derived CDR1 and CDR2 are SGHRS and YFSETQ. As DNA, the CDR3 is TGCGCCAGCAGCTTGGGAAACGCGTTTACCCACGAGCAGTACTTC. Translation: CASSLGNAFTHEQYF.

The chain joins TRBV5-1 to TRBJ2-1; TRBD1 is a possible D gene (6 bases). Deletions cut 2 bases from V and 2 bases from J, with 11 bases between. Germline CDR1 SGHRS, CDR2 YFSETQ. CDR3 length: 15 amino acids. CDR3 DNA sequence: TGCGCCAGCAGCTTAAACAGGGACACCTACAATGAGCAGTTCTTC. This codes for CASSLNRDTYNEQFF.

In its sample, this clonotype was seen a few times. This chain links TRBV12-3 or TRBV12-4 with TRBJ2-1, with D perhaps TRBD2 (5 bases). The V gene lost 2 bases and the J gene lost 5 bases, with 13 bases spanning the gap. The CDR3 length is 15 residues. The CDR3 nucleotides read TGTGCCAGCAGTTTAACCGGGGATGTTAACAATGAGCAGTTCTTC. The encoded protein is CASSLTGDVNNEQFF.

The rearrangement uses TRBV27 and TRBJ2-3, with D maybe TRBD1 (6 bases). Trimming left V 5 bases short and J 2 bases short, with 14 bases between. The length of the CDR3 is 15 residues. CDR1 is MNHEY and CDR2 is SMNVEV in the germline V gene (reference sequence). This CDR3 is CASSQDRFYTDTQYF. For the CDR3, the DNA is TGTGCCAGCAGTCAAGACAGGTTTTACACAGATACGCAGTATTTT.

CDR3 coding DNA: TGTGCCAACAGCTTATTTAAGCACTACGAGCAGTACTTC. The encoded protein is CANSLFKHYEQYF. This chain joins TRBV5-3 and TRBJ2-7; D not resolved. Being an ORF, TRBV5-3 has a function that is uncertain. The CDR3 totals 13 residues. The germline V and J ends were trimmed by 9 bases and 3 bases, with 16 bases remaining between them.